This entry lists 2 T cell receptor beta chains sequenced from one sample in a study of cytomegalovirus exposure and HLA in healthy donors. Use of 60 Vbeta and 13 Jbeta primers characterized the PCR. The repertoire was sequenced with immunoSEQ multiplex PCR; TCRdb's copy has only in-frame clones and lacks some. The sample includes about 120,000 clones, 70% to 85% of them seen just once. The sample taken for sequencing was PBMCs. The source is a man aged 18 to 29 in good health and CMV-seropositive.

This clone has a single count. V is TRBV19 and J is TRBJ2-1; TRBD2 matches 12 bases. The CDR3 length is 16 residues. The germline CDR1 and CDR2 sequences are LNHDA and SQIVND (reference sequence). The V gene end was trimmed by 0 bases and the J gene end by 3 bases; junction bases not matched to a gene: 0. CDR3 sequence: CASSIELAGGYNEQFF. The CDR3 DNA sequence: TGTGCCAGTAGTATAGAACTAGCGGGGGGCTACAATGAGCAGTTCTTC.

The chain employs TRBV4-1 and TRBJ2-6, with 7 nucleotides matching TRBD1. The germline V gene encodes CDR1 MGHRA and CDR2 YSYEKL. V dropped 6 bases and J dropped 2; count of bases not matched to a gene: 10. CDR3 size: 17 residues. The CDR3: CASRHPITGAGANVLTF. The CDR3 region has the DNA TGCGCCAGCAGACACCCGATAACAGGGGCTGGGGCCAACGTCCTGACTTTC.